This entry is about one T cell receptor beta chain. This sample stems from a study of blood T cell repertoires in COVID-19. Looking at the study overall: Donors in the United States, Italy and Spain gave samples during acute or convalescent COVID-19. PBMCs, B-cell-depleted T cells, or T cells were the source of the cDNA or gDNA that made up the material.

Methods used by the authors: Quantification of nucleated cells was approximated via reference gene primer amplification. Libraries were prepared by immunoSEQ multiplex PCR; TCRdb keeps only in-frame clonotypes and omits some of them. The V and J calls and clone size are taken from that table; D and trimming were inferred from the DNA. The top ten clones hold less than 9.5% of a sample with some 20,000 clones, about nine tenths of them seen once. The specimen was peripheral blood. This receptor was obtained from a human donor in a cohort sampled during active COVID-19.

The CDR3 loop is CSGADGIEQFF. The CDR3 DNA reads as TGCAGCGGTGCTGACGGGATCGAGCAGTTCTTC. V gene TRBV29-1 combines with J gene TRBJ2-1; D might be TRBD2 (5 bases). Trimming pared 7 bases from V and 10 bases from J, leaving 14 bases between. CDR3 size: 11 residues. The germline V gene has CDR1 SQVTM and CDR2 ANQGSEA.